This T cell receptor (beta chain) was retrieved from a study of blood T cells in healthy people across ages. Notes on the study in general: PBMCs left unsorted prevented a conclusive naive versus antigen-experienced comparison. Researchers judged that diversity estimates from one million T cells fell short of true values.

This clonotype was recorded only once. Its target is not known. In germline, CDR1 is LGHNA, CDR2 YSLEER. The CDR3 has 15 residues. Between the trimmed V and J ends, which lost 0 bases and 6 bases, there was a span of 12 bases. Combining a sample-barcoded 5' primer with a J-beta primer mix, a second PCR ran for roughly 7 to 12 cycles. Researchers report that each sample yielded at least 3 million CDR3-containing paired-end reads. TCRdb redid the calling of the 5' RACE reads with MiXCR, one entry per CDR3 protein. The data show about 1.4 million distinct CDR3 sequences, almost 60% seen once. This receptor was obtained from a man aged 18 to 29 in good health. The sequencing sample was made of blood. The chain recombines TRBV4-3 with TRBJ1-5; tentative D call: TRBD1 (5 bases). This CDR3 reads CASSQDRGKRQPQHF. DNA of the CDR3: TGCGCCAGCAGCCAAGATAGGGGAAAGCGTCAGCCCCAGCATTTT.